This T cell receptor beta chain stems from a study of T cell responses to AZD1222 COVID-19 vaccine. Sequenced by immunoSEQ multiplex PCR; TCRdb stores in-frame clones only, minus some. The repertoire holds about 170,000 clones, more than 80% seen once, with approximately 6.9% in the top ten. With regard to this clone: The antigen remains unidentified.

General observations from the study: As reported, nearly half of all spike-specific TCRs target variant regions that are unmutated. Donors skewed white British and female; clonal diversity was possibly underestimated. Two doses of AZD1222 preceded a rise in Spike-specific TCR breadth and depth.

The source is an adult in good health. The sample in question was peripheral blood, obtained on day 0 of AZD1222 vaccination.

The CDR3: CASSMRGSYEQYV. CDR3 in DNA: TGTGCCAGTAGTATGCGGGGTTCCTACGAGCAGTACGTC. The chain has TRBV19 and TRBJ2-7; TRBD2 is a possible D gene (6 bases). This CDR3 is 13 amino acids long. The V end was cut by 3 bases, the J end by 1 base, with 7 bases between. The germline V gene has CDR1 LNHDA and CDR2 SQIVND (reference sequence).